This TCR beta chain originates from a study of Ad26.COV2.S vaccination and SARS-CoV-2 variants. As for the study in general: Intramuscularly, Ad26.COV2.S was given either once or twice, 56 days apart. Points from the study as a whole: The study found similar non-spike TCR breadth in vaccine and placebo recipients.

Regarding this clone: Its specificity is unknown.

Treatment in this sample: 15 to 20 received Ad26.COV2.S at low or high dose, single or two shots; roughly 5 received placebo; per-sample allocation not given. Samples were taken on day 63 after the first vaccine or placebo injection. CDR1 SNHLY and CDR2 FYNNEI come from the germline V gene. There are 16 residues in the CDR3. With V trimmed by 7 bases and J by 0 bases, 6 bases remained unmatched. Generated by immunoSEQ multiplex PCR, the TCRdb table keeps only in-frame clones and is missing some. The sample lists about 350,000 clones, 75% to 90% seen once, with about 10% in the top ten. This TCR derives from a person between 18 and 65 years old who received the Ad26.COV2.S COVID-19 vaccine or a placebo. The input for sequencing was peripheral blood, taken in a trial of Ad26.COV2.S vaccine versus placebo. This sequence joins TRBV2 and TRBJ1-6; 7 bases are a match to TRBD1. The CDR3 spells CASIGGLGSYNSPLHF. DNA for the CDR3: TGTGCCAGCATAGGGGGCTTGGGCTCCTATAATTCACCCCTCCACTTT.